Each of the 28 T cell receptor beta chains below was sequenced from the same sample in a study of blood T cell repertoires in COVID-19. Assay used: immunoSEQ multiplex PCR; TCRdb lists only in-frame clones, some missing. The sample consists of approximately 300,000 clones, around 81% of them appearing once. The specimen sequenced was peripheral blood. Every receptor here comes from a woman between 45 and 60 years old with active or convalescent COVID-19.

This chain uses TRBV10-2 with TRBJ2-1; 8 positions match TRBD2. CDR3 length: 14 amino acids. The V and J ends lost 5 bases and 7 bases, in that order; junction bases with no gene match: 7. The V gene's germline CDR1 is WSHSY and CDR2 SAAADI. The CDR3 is CASSTTSVRNEQFF. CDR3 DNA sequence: TGCGCCAGCAGTACGACTAGCGTGAGGAATGAGCAGTTCTTC.

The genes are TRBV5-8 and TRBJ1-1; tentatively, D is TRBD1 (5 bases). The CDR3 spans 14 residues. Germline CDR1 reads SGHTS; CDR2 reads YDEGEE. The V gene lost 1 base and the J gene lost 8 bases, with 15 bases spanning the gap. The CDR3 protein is CASSLLLFDSEAFF. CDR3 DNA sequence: TGTGCCAGCAGCTTGTTGCTTTTTGACAGCGAAGCTTTCTTT.

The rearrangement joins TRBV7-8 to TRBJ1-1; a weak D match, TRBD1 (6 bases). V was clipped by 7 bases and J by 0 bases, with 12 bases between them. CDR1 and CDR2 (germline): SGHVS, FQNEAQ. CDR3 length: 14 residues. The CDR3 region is CASTPEGVNTEAFF. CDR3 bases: TGTGCCAGCACCCCAGAGGGGGTGAACACTGAAGCTTTCTTT.

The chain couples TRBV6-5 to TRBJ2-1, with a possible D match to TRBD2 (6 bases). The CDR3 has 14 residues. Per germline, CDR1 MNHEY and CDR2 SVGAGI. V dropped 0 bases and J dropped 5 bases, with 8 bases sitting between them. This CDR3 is CASSYSGTHNEQFF. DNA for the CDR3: TGTGCCAGCAGTTACTCTGGGACTCACAATGAGCAGTTCTTC.

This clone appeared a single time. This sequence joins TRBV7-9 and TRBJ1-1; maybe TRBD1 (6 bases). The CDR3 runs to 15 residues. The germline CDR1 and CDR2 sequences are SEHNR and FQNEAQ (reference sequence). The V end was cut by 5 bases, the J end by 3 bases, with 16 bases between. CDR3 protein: CASSPSTGPYTEAFF. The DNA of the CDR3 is TGTGCCAGCAGCCCATCGACAGGTCCCTACACTGAAGCTTTCTTT.

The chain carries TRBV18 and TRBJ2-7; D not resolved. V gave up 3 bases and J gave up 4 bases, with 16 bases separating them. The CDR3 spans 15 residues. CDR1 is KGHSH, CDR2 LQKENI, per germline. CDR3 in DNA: TGTGCCAGCTCACCGCCCGAGGCAGTAGGTTACGAGCAGTACTTC. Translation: CASSPPEAVGYEQYF.

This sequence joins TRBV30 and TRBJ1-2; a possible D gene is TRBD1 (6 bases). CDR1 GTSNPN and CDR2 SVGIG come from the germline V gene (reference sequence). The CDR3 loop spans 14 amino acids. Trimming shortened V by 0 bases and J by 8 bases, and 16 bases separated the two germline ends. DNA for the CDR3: TGTGCCTGGAGTGTACTTGGCCTCAGGGGAGGCTACACCTTC. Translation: CAWSVLGLRGGYTF.

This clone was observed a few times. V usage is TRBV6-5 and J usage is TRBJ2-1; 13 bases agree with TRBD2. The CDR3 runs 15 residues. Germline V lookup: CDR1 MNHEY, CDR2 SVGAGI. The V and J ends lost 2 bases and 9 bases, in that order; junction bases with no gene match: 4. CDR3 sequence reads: CASSYGTSGVGEQFF. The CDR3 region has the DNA TGTGCCAGCAGTTACGGGACTAGCGGGGTGGGTGAGCAGTTCTTC.

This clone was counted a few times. The CDR3 loop is CASSYGSGSGNTIYF. The CDR3 DNA reads as TGTGCCAGCAGTTACGGATCAGGGTCGGGCAACACCATATATTTT. The gene calls are TRBV6-5 and TRBJ1-3; the D gene is possibly TRBD1 (5 bases). CDR3 length equals 15 residues. Trimming removed 2 bases at V and 7 bases at J, with 15 bases between. The germline V gene encodes CDR1 MNHEY and CDR2 SVGAGI.

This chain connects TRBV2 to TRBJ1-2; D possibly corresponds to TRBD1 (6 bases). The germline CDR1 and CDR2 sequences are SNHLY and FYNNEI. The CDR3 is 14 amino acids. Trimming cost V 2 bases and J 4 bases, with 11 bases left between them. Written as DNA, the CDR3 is TGTGCCAGCAGTGAAACAGGGTTTTCCTATGGCTACACCTTC. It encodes CASSETGFSYGYTF.

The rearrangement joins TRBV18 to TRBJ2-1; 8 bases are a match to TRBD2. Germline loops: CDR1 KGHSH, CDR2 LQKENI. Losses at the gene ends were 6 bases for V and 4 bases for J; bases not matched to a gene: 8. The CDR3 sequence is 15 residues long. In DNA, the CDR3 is TGTGCCAGCTCCCACGATAGCGGGATTTACAATGAGCAGTTCTTC. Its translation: CASSHDSGIYNEQFF.

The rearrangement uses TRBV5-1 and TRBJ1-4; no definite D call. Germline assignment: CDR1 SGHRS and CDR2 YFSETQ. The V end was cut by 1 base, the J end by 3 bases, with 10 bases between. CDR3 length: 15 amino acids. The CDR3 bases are TGCGCCAGCAGCTTGCTGGGGAGGGCTAATGAAAAACTGTTTTTT. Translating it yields CASSLLGRANEKLFF.

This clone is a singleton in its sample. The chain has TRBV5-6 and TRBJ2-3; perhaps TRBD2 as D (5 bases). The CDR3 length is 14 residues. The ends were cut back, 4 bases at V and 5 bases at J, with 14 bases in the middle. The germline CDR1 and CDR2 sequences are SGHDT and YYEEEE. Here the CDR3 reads CASSRRGPGDTQYF. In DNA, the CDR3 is TGTGCCAGCAGCCGACGCGGGCCCGGAGATACGCAGTATTTT.

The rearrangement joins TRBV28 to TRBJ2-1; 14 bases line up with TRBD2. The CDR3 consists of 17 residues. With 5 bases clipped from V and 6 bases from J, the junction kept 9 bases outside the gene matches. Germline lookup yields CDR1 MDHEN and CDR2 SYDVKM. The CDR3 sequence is CASSPPGTSGSRNEQFF. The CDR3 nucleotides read TGTGCCAGCAGTCCACCCGGGACTAGCGGGAGTCGCAATGAGCAGTTCTTC.

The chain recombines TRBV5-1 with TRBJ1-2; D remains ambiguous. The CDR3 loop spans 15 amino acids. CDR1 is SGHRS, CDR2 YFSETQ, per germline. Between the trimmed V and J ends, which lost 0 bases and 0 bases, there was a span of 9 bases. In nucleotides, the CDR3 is TGCGCCAGCAGCTTGGCGGGTGGCTCTAACTATGGCTACACCTTC. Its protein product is CASSLAGGSNYGYTF.

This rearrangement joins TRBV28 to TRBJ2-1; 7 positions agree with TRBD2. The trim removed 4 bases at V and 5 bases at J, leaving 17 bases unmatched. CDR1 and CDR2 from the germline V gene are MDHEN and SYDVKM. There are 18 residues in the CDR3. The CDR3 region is CASSSPSPARDYHNEQFF. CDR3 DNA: TGTGCCAGCAGTTCCCCCTCACCCGCCCGGGACTACCACAATGAGCAGTTCTTC.

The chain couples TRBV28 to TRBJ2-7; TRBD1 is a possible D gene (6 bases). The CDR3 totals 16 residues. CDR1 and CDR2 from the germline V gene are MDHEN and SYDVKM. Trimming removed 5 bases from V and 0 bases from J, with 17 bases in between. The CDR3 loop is CASSPNGQLYSYEQYF. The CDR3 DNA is TGTGCCAGCAGTCCCAACGGACAGCTATACTCCTACGAGCAGTACTTC.

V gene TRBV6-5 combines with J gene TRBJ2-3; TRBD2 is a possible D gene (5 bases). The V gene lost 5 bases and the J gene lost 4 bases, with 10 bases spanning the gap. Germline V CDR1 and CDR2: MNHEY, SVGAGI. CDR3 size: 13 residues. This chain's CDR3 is CASSRLPSDTQYF. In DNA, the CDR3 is TGTGCCAGCAGTAGACTACCCTCAGATACGCAGTATTTT.

In DNA, the CDR3 is TGCGCCAGCAGCTTGGGCGCCGGCGGGGAGCTGTTTTTT. Residues: CASSLGAGGELFF. V gene TRBV5-1 combines with J gene TRBJ2-2; D gene uncertain. This CDR3 is 13 amino acids long. Germline CDR1 is SGHRS and CDR2 is YFSETQ. The V end lost 0 bases, the J end lost 7 bases, and 7 bases lay between the germline ends.

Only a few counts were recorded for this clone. The CDR3 is CASSMTGSSGNTIYF. CDR3 DNA: TGTGCCAGCAGCATGACAGGTTCCTCTGGAAACACCATATATTTT. The rearrangement uses TRBV3-1 (or the pseudogene TRBV3-2) and TRBJ1-3, with D tentatively TRBD1 (6 bases). This CDR3 comprises 15 residues. Germline V gene lookup returns CDR1 LGHDT and CDR2 YNNKEL (reference sequence). V dropped 5 bases and J dropped 0 bases, with 11 bases sitting between them.

In DNA, the CDR3 is TGTGCCACCAGCCATTCAACGGGGTACGAGCAGTACTTC. Amino acids: CATSHSTGYEQYF. This rearrangement joins TRBV15 to TRBJ2-7; D is possibly TRBD2 (5 bases). Looked up from germline, CDR1 is LNHNV and CDR2 is YYDKDF (reference sequence). The CDR3 is 13 residues long. V was pared by 5 bases and J by 4 bases, with 12 bases between.

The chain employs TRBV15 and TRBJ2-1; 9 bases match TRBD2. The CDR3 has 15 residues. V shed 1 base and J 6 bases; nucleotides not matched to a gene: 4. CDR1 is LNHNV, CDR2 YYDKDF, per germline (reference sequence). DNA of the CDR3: TGTGCCACCAGCAGAGGATTAGCGGGAGCCAATGAGCAGTTCTTC. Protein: CATSRGLAGANEQFF.

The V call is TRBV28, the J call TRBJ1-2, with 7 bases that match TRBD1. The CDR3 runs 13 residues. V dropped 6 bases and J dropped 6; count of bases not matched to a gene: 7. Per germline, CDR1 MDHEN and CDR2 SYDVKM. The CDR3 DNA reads TGTGCCAGCAGGAGTACAGGGGTAGATGGCTACACCTTC. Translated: CASRSTGVDGYTF.

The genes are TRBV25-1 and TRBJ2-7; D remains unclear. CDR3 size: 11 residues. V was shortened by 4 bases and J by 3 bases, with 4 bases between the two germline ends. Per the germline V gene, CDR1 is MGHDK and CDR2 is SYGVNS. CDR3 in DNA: TGTGCCAGCAGTGCTTACTACGAGCAGTACTTC. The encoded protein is CASSAYYEQYF.

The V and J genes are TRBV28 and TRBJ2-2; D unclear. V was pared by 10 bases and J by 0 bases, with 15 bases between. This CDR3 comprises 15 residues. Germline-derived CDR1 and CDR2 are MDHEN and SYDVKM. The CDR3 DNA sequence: TGTGCCACCCTCGTCCAGCGAGCGAACACCGGGGAGCTGTTTTTT. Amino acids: CATLVQRANTGELFF.

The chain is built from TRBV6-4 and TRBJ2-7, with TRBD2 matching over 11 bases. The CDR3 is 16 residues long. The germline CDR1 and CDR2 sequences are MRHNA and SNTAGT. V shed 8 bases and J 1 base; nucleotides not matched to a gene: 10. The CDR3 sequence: CASRGLAGPVSYEQYF. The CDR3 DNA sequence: TGTGCCAGCCGAGGACTAGCGGGCCCCGTGTCCTACGAGCAGTACTTC.

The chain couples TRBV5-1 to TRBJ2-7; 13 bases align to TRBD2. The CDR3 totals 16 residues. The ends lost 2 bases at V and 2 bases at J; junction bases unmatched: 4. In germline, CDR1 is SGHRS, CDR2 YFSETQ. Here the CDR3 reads CASSLKTSGGAYEQYF. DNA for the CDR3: TGCGCCAGCAGCTTAAAAACTAGCGGGGGGGCCTACGAGCAGTACTTC. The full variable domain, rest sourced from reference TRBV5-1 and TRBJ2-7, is KAGVTQTPRYLIKTRGQQVTLSCSPISGHRSVSWYQQTPGQGLQFLFEYFSETQRNKGNFPGRFSGRQFSNSRSEMNVSTLELGDSALYLCASSLKTSGGAYEQYFGPGTRLTVT.

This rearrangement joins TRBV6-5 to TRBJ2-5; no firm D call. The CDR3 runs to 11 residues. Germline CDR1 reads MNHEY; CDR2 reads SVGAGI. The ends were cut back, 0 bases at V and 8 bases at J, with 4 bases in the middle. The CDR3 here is CASSYSTTQYF. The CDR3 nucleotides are TGTGCCAGCAGTTACTCGACAACCCAGTACTTC.